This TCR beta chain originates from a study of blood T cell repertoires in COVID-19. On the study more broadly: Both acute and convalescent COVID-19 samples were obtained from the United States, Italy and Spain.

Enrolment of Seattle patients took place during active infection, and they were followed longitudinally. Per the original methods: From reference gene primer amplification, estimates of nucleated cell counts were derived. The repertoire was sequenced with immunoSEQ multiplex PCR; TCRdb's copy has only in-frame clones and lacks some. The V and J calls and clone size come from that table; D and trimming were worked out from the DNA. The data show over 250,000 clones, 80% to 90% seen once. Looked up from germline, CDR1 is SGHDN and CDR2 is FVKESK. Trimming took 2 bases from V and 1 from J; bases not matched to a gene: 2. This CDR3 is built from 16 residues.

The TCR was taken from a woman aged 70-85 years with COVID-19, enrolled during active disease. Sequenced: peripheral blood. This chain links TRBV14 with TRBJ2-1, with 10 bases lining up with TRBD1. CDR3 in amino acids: CASSQRTGGSYNEQFF. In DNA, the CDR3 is TGTGCCAGCAGCCAACGGACAGGGGGGTCCTACAATGAGCAGTTCTTC.